One sample yielded the 9 T cell receptor beta chains listed below, sequenced in a study of cytomegalovirus exposure and HLA in healthy donors (TCRdb year 2017). Libraries came from the immunoSEQ multiplex PCR assay. For the multiplex PCR, a mixture combining 60 forward primers for TCR Vbeta segments and 13 reverse primers for TCR Jbeta segments was used. Entries here come from immuneACCESS through TCRdb and include only in-frame sequences with V and J called. Some clones fail to appear in such tables; in the studies checked, an unresolved V gene covers under half of the shortfall, and the cause of the remainder is unknown. The sample table records about 160,000 clones; about 80% of these occur just once. Under 2.5% of the sample is in the top ten clones. Input material: PBMCs. Every receptor here comes from a female donor in good health and CMV-seronegative.

The rearrangement uses TRBV2 and TRBJ1-1; D is unresolved. Germline V gives CDR1 SNHLY, CDR2 FYNNEI. V lost 1 base and J 4 bases, leaving 10 bases between the germline ends. This CDR3 region has 14 residues. In DNA, the CDR3 is TGTGCCAGCAGTGAAGTCGGGGTCGGCACTGAAGCTTTCTTT. It encodes CASSEVGVGTEAFF.

The chain joins TRBV10-3 to TRBJ2-5; D call uncertain. The J call is doubtful: the DNA matches TRBJ2-7 better. Looked up from germline, CDR1 is ENHRY and CDR2 is SYGVKD. The CDR3 is 11 residues long. The CDR3 here is CAISEYYEQYF. CDR3 DNA sequence: TGTGCCATCAGTGAATACTACGAGCAGTACTTC.

This clone was counted only a few times. The J gene is TRBJ1-5, the V gene TRBV18; possibly TRBD1 for D (5 bases). Trimming left V 4 bases short and J 0 bases short, with 10 bases between. The CDR3 extends over 15 amino acids. Germline CDR1 reads KGHSH; CDR2 reads LQKENI. CDR3 amino acids: CASSRGHASNQPQHF. The CDR3 bases are TGTGCCAGCTCACGAGGACACGCTAGCAATCAGCCCCAGCATTTT.

The V call is TRBV6-5, the J call TRBJ2-7; D unclear. The V and J ends lost 4 bases and 2 bases respectively, with 6 bases between them. CDR1 is MNHEY and CDR2 is SVGAGI in the germline V gene. This CDR3 is 12 amino acids long. The CDR3 reads CASSSVTYEQYF. Written as DNA, the CDR3 is TGTGCCAGCAGTTCTGTAACCTACGAGCAGTACTTC.

CDR3 in DNA: TGTGCCAGCAGCCACAAAGCTGGAAACACCATATATTTT. Its protein is CASSHKAGNTIYF. V usage is TRBV13 and J usage is TRBJ1-3; D uncertain. This CDR3 region has 13 residues. The V and J ends lost 5 bases and 2 bases respectively, with 7 bases between them. CDR1 is PRHDT, CDR2 FYEKMQ, per germline (reference sequence).

V and J are TRBV5-6 and TRBJ1-1; D call uncertain. V lost 3 bases and J 3 bases, leaving 9 bases between the germline ends. Germline values: CDR1 SGHDT, CDR2 YYEEEE. This CDR3 contains 13 residues. DNA of the CDR3: TGTGCCAGCAGCTGGCGTGAGGACACTGAAGCTTTCTTT. Translated, it gives CASSWREDTEAFF.

This clone was counted only a few times. The V call is TRBV11-2, the J call TRBJ2-3; 10 bases align to TRBD2. With V trimmed by 3 bases and J by 2 bases, 5 bases remained unmatched. The CDR3 is 16 residues long. Germline lookup yields CDR1 SGHAT and CDR2 FQNNGV. CDR3 DNA sequence: TGTGCCAGCAGCTTGAGCGGGGGGGCCAACACAGATACGCAGTATTTT. It codes for CASSLSGGANTDTQYF.

The chain is built from TRBV9 and TRBJ2-1; 10 bases agree with TRBD2. CDR1 and CDR2 (germline): SGDLS, YYNGEE. CDR3 length equals 18 residues. After removal of 0 bases from V and 0 bases from J, the junction contained 6 bases not matched to a gene. In DNA form, the CDR3 reads TGTGCCAGCAGCGTAGAGACTAGCGGGTTTCTCTCCTACAATGAGCAGTTCTTC. Its translation: CASSVETSGFLSYNEQFF.

This chain joins TRBV4-1 and TRBJ1-1; a weak D match, TRBD1 (6 bases). The length of the CDR3 is 17 residues. V was cut by 1 base and J by 0 bases, with 15 bases left in between. Germline CDR1 and CDR2: MGHRA and YSYEKL. DNA of the CDR3: TGCGCCAGCAGCCAAGGAATACAGGGATCCATGAACACTGAAGCTTTCTTT. Protein: CASSQGIQGSMNTEAFF.